This T cell receptor beta chain is drawn from a study of metastatic and nonmetastatic thyroid tumors. Whole-study findings and limits: According to reports, the diversity of TCR beta was significantly higher in malignant thyroid tumors than in benign nodules, and this held in both blood and tumor samples.

V gave up 6 bases and J gave up 3 bases, with 9 bases separating them. Germline-derived CDR1 and CDR2 are KGHSH and LQKENI. The CDR3 has 12 amino acids. Via MiXCR, TCRdb re-called the PCR reads. The repertoire holds about 11,000 clones, 26% seen once, with roughly 9.8% in the top ten. Until they underwent thyroid surgery, no patient had received any treatment. Comments on this clone: Its antigen is unidentified.

The V call is TRBV18, the J call TRBJ2-7; tentatively, D is TRBD1 (6 bases). The source is a female donor with papillary thyroid cancer or a benign thyroid nodule (not recorded which). Some clones in this sample may be carry-over from other donors' samples. The source material was tumor tissue. The CDR3 region has the DNA TGTGCCAGCTCGGACAGTGACTACGAGCAGTACTTC. Protein product: CASSDSDYEQYF.